This T cell receptor (beta chain) emerged from a study of T cell repertoires in cytomegalovirus infection. Study overall: Indicated by public TCR beta signatures were CMV infection and matching HLA type. General study findings and limits: In two of eight donors, the top clonotype was HLA-C-restricted CMV-specific. Identification of carriers of CMV plus the relevant HLA was achieved through cumulative public TCR beta family frequency.

In TCRdb, the reads were re-called with MiXCR into one record per CDR3 protein. The profile covers 640,000 or so distinct CDR3 sequences, with around 30% appearing a single time and 15% to 20% taken by the ten largest. Concerning this clonotype: Its antigen is as yet unknown.

The CDR3 covers 17 residues. From germline, CDR1 is LGHNA and CDR2 YSLEER. V gave up 1 base and J gave up 2 bases, with 15 bases separating them. Sequencing used cultured PBMCs, obtained from culture after CMV antigen stimulation. The V call is TRBV4-3, the J call TRBJ1-3; D is possibly TRBD1 (5 bases). This TCR came from a human donor in good health (CMV status not recorded). Some clones in this sample may be carry-over from other donors' samples. CDR3 sequence reads: CASSQVSYGGPGNTIYF. CDR3 DNA sequence: TGCGCCAGCAGCCAAGTATCATATGGGGGTCCTGGAAACACCATATATTTT.